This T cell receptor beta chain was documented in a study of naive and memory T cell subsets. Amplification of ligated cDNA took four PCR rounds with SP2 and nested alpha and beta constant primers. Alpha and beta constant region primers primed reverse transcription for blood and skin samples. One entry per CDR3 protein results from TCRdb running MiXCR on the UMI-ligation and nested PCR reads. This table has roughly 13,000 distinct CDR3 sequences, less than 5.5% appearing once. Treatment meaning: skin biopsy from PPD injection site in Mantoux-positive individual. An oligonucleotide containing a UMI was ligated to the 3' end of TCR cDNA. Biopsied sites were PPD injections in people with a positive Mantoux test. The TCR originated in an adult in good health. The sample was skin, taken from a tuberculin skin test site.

Here the CDR3 reads CASSYSAGTVHYGYTF. In DNA, the CDR3 is TGTGCCAGCAGTTACTCAGCTGGGACCGTGCACTATGGCTACACCTTC. This chain joins TRBV6-2 or TRBV6-3 and TRBJ1-2; tentative D call: TRBD1 (5 bases). The ends were cut back, 0 bases at V and 3 bases at J, with 14 bases in the middle. The length of the CDR3 is 16 residues. Germline assignment: CDR1 MNHEY and CDR2 SVGEGT.